This T cell receptor beta chain derives from a study of blood T cell repertoires in COVID-19. As for the study in general: T cells, B-cell-depleted T cells, or PBMCs supplied cDNA or gDNA.

Profiled with immunoSEQ multiplex PCR; TCRdb holds only in-frame clones, not every one. The data show 120,000 to 150,000 clones, more than 70% seen once. The origin of this receptor is a man between 60 and 75 years old with active or convalescent COVID-19. Sequenced material: peripheral blood.

This chain's CDR3 is CASSQGYSNQPQHF. In nucleotides, the CDR3 is TGTGCCAGCTCGCAGGGCTATAGCAATCAGCCCCAGCATTTT. The V and J genes are TRBV18 and TRBJ1-5; the D gene is possibly TRBD1 (5 bases). This CDR3 spans 14 amino acids. Per germline, CDR1 KGHSH and CDR2 LQKENI. Trimming took 6 bases from V and 0 from J, leaving 9 bases between them.